This entry lists 29 T cell receptor beta chains sequenced from one sample in a study of CD8 T cells in ankylosing spondylitis. TCRdb itself ran the 5' RACE reads through MiXCR, one entry per CDR3 protein. This sample has around 150,000 distinct CDR3 sequences, with approximately 7.4% found just once. The sample taken for sequencing was blood, either unsorted or a sorted T cell fraction (not recorded which). Receptors were obtained from a female donor with ankylosing spondylitis or in good health (not recorded which).

This clonotype was picked up one time. It may be a read error: a sequence one base away is much more abundant. The gene calls are TRBV20-1 and TRBJ1-2, with D unclear. CDR1 is DFQATT and CDR2 is SNEGSKA in the germline V gene (reference sequence). There are 13 residues in the CDR3. V was pared by 0 bases and J by 0 bases, with 5 bases between. CDR3 amino acids: CSAREWTNYGYTF. In DNA form, the CDR3 reads TGCAGTGCTAGAGAATGGACTAACTATGGCTACACCTTC.

This clonotype has at least ten counts. The CDR3 nucleotides are TGCGCCAGCAGCCAAGATTCCGGGATCGGTCAGCCCCAGCATTTT. It translates to CASSQDSGIGQPQHF. The V gene is TRBV4-3, the J gene TRBJ1-5; no clear D. This CDR3 is 15 amino acids long. V lost 0 bases, J lost 6 bases, and 12 bases lay in between. Germline V lookup: CDR1 LGHNA, CDR2 YSLEER.

This clonotype was recorded at least ten times. The chain links TRBV5-1 to TRBJ2-7, with 9 bases matching TRBD1. V gave up 0 bases and J gave up 7 bases; unmatched junction bases: 11. The length of the CDR3 is 16 residues. Germline CDR1 is SGHRS and CDR2 is YFSETQ. CDR3 bases: TGCGCCAGCAGCTTGGACGGGACAGGGAGGACGGGGGAGCAGTACTTC. It is translated as CASSLDGTGRTGEQYF.

This clonotype has a count of ten or more. The chain recombines TRBV9 with TRBJ1-4; possible D gene TRBD1, 6 bases. Germline CDR1 SGDLS, CDR2 YYNGEE. This CDR3 is 16 amino acids long. Trimming left V 3 bases short and J 7 bases short, with 19 bases between. The CDR3 region is CASSAYVGQEGEKLFF. CDR3 nucleotides: TGTGCCAGCAGCGCCTACGTGGGACAAGAGGGTGAAAAACTGTTTTTT. Looking up the rest from reference TRBV9 and TRBJ1-4 gives the full variable domain: DSGVTQTPKHLITATGQRVTLRCSPRSGDLSVYWYQQSLDQGLQFLIQYYNGEERAKGNILERFSAQQFPDLHSELNLSSLELGDSALYFCASSAYVGQEGEKLFFGSGTQLSVL.

This clonotype was detected many times. The chain couples TRBV12-3 or TRBV12-4 to TRBJ2-7; 8 bases agree with TRBD2. CDR3 size: 17 residues. V lost 0 bases, J lost 0 bases, and 7 bases stayed unmatched. This CDR3 reads CASSLALGGANSYEQYF. The CDR3 DNA sequence: TGTGCCAGCAGTTTAGCTCTCGGGGGGGCAAACTCCTACGAGCAGTACTTC.

The J gene is TRBJ1-6, the V gene TRBV29-1; 11 bases align to TRBD1. V was pared by 6 bases and J by 9 bases, with 10 bases of the junction left unmatched. This CDR3 is built from 15 residues. CDR1 SQVTM and CDR2 ANQGSEA come from the germline V gene. The CDR3 region is CSVTLGTGGGSPLHF. Written as DNA, the CDR3 is TGCAGCGTCACCCTCGGGACAGGGGGGGGTTCACCCCTCCACTTT.

This clonotype was observed many times. The chain carries TRBV12-3 or TRBV12-4 and TRBJ1-1; D is ambiguous. Between the trimmed V and J ends, which lost 6 bases and 4 bases, there was a span of 12 bases. CDR3 length equals 13 residues. The CDR3 DNA reads TGTGCCAGCAGCCCTACCTTGGGCACTGAAGCTTTCTTT. As protein: CASSPTLGTEAFF.

This clonotype was seen many times. The CDR3 here is CASSSTRTPSGHEQYF. The CDR3 nucleotides are TGTGCCAGCAGTTCTACAAGGACTCCCTCTGGCCACGAGCAGTACTTC. The chain combines TRBV28 with TRBJ2-7; tentative D call: TRBD2 (5 bases). Deletions cut 4 bases from V and 5 bases from J, with 21 bases between. Germline loops: CDR1 MDHEN, CDR2 SYDVKM. The CDR3 consists of 16 residues.

This clonotype has ten or more counts. The chain has TRBV20-1 and TRBJ1-5; D is unresolved. This CDR3 contains 14 residues. The germline V gene encodes CDR1 DFQATT and CDR2 SNEGSKA (reference sequence). V lost 2 bases and J 0 bases, leaving 8 bases between the germline ends. The CDR3 region has the DNA TGCAGTGCTAGAAAGATCAATAGCAATCAGCCCCAGCATTTT. This encodes CSARKINSNQPQHF.

This clonotype was recorded at least ten times. The genes are TRBV7-9 and TRBJ1-1; a possible D gene is TRBD1 (6 bases). V was pared by 3 bases and J by 3 bases, with 17 bases between. Germline V lookup: CDR1 SEHNR, CDR2 FQNEAQ (reference sequence). The CDR3 consists of 16 residues. CDR3 coding DNA: TGTGCCAGCAGCTTTAACCCTCTACAGGGCGACACTGAAGCTTTCTTT. Translation gives CASSFNPLQGDTEAFF.

This clonotype was recorded many times. The chain is built from TRBV12-3 or TRBV12-4 and TRBJ1-3, with 7 bases aligning to TRBD1. V shed 6 bases and J 8 bases; nucleotides not matched to a gene: 10. The CDR3 spans 14 residues. CDR3 in amino acids: CASRPRGLGDTIYF. CDR3 sequence (DNA): TGTGCCAGCAGGCCTAGGGGGCTCGGAGACACCATATATTTT.

There are a few counts of this clonotype. The V call is TRBV2, the J call TRBJ1-2, with 8 bases aligning to TRBD1. V lost 7 bases and J lost 6; bases outside the gene matches: 10. There are 14 residues in the CDR3. CDR1 and CDR2 from the germline V gene are SNHLY and FYNNEI. The CDR3, as DNA: TGTGCCAGCACGGGACAGGTGACAGGTCATGGCTACACCTTC. This encodes CASTGQVTGHGYTF.

This clonotype was observed many times. J is TRBJ2-3 and V is TRBV4-3, with D unclear. Between the trimmed V and J ends, which lost 0 bases and 0 bases, there was a span of 7 bases. The CDR3 is 15 amino acids. The germline V gene has CDR1 LGHNA and CDR2 YSLEER. CDR3 protein: CASSQEGLSTDTQYF. CDR3 nucleotide sequence: TGCGCCAGCAGCCAAGAAGGTCTTAGCACAGATACGCAGTATTTT.

This clonotype was observed at least ten times. V usage is TRBV7-9 and J usage is TRBJ2-5; 8 nucleotides match TRBD2. The CDR3 has 13 amino acids. Germline loops: CDR1 SEHNR, CDR2 FQNEAQ (reference sequence). After removal of 3 bases from V and 6 bases from J, the junction contained 3 bases not matched to a gene. The CDR3 sequence: CASSFSGGKTQYF. The CDR3 coding sequence is TGTGCCAGCAGCTTCTCGGGAGGGAAGACCCAGTACTTC.

This clonotype was observed at least ten times. The gene calls are TRBV24-1 and TRBJ2-1; D ambiguous. Germline loops: CDR1 KGHDR, CDR2 SFDVKD. The CDR3 is made up of 14 amino acids. Trimming took 3 bases from V and 2 from J, leaving 7 bases between them. The CDR3 is CATSDTPTYNEQFF. The CDR3 coding sequence is TGTGCCACCAGTGATACCCCCACCTACAATGAGCAGTTCTTC.

This clonotype was found a few times. Written as DNA, the CDR3 is TGCAGTACCCTTGGGGGGACTGAAGCTTTCTTT. This encodes CSTLGGTEAFF. The chain uses TRBV20-1 and TRBJ1-1, with D tentatively TRBD1 (5 bases). Germline values: CDR1 DFQATT, CDR2 SNEGSKA (reference sequence). The V and J ends lost 8 bases and 5 bases respectively, with 12 bases between them. This CDR3 is 11 amino acids long.

This clonotype was counted ten times or more. The V gene is TRBV3-1, the J gene TRBJ1-6; a possible D gene is TRBD1 (6 bases). This CDR3 region has 17 residues. The ends were cut back, 3 bases at V and 10 bases at J, with 22 bases in the middle. From germline, CDR1 is LGHDT and CDR2 YNNKEL (reference sequence). CDR3 DNA sequence: TGTGCCAGCAGCCAGATGACAGGTGCCTTTATCGTGTCACCCCTCCACTTT. As protein: CASSQMTGAFIVSPLHF.

This clonotype was picked up many times. The CDR3 sequence is CASSSDRAELYF. The CDR3 bases are TGCGCCAGCAGCTCGGACAGGGCTGAGTTGTACTTC. V and J are TRBV5-1 and TRBJ2-7; 8 nucleotides align to TRBD1. The CDR3 consists of 12 residues. From germline, CDR1 is SGHRS and CDR2 YFSETQ. The junction had 8 bases not matched to a gene; V was cut back by 3 bases and J by 12 bases.

This clonotype was picked up many times. The J gene is TRBJ2-7, the V gene TRBV11-2; 9 bases match TRBD1. Per the germline V gene, CDR1 is SGHAT and CDR2 is FQNNGV. Trimming at V came to 4 bases and at J to 4 bases, leaving 8 bases not matched to a gene. This CDR3 region has 15 residues. The CDR3 region has the DNA TGTGCCAGCAGCTCCGCCGGGACAGGGATGTACGAGCAGTACTTC. It encodes CASSSAGTGMYEQYF.

This clonotype was seen at least ten times. V is TRBV10-3 and J is TRBJ2-1; 9 bases line up with TRBD2. This CDR3 is built from 14 residues. The germline CDR1 and CDR2 sequences are ENHRY and SYGVKD. V gave up 4 bases and J gave up 4 bases; unmatched junction bases: 2. The CDR3: CAISASGIYNEQFF. The CDR3 DNA reads TGTGCCATCAGTGCTAGCGGGATTTACAATGAGCAGTTCTTC.

This clonotype was recorded many times. V gene TRBV12-3 or TRBV12-4 combines with J gene TRBJ1-1; perhaps TRBD1 as D (6 bases). This CDR3 has 14 residues. Trimming stripped 5 bases from V and 5 bases from J, with 15 bases between. CDR3 region: CASSPDRRLTEAFF. DNA of the CDR3: TGTGCCAGCAGTCCCGACAGGCGGCTAACTGAAGCTTTCTTT.

This clonotype was detected ten times or more. The rearrangement joins TRBV24-1 to TRBJ2-5; D is uncertain. This CDR3 is 15 amino acids long. CDR1 is KGHDR and CDR2 is SFDVKD in the germline V gene. With 3 bases removed from V and 3 bases from J, the gap between germline ends came to 13 bases. The DNA for the CDR3 is TGTGCCACCAGTGATCCCTCCCTGGGGAAAGAGACCCAGTACTTC. It encodes CATSDPSLGKETQYF.

The table lists this clonotype with many counts. The chain couples TRBV6-2 or TRBV6-3 to TRBJ1-6; 11 positions agree with TRBD1. The CDR3 totals 14 residues. The ends lost 4 bases at V and 10 bases at J; junction bases unmatched: 3. Germline assignment: CDR1 MNHEY and CDR2 SVGEGT. The chain's CDR3 is CASSLDRGRSPLHF. CDR3 DNA sequence: TGTGCCAGCAGTTTGGACAGGGGGCGGTCACCCCTCCACTTT.

This clonotype showed up just a few times. The chain employs TRBV5-1 and TRBJ1-1, with D hard to call. Trimming took 0 bases from V and 4 from J, leaving 16 bases between them. Per germline, CDR1 SGHRS and CDR2 YFSETQ. The CDR3 consists of 16 residues. CDR3 coding DNA: TGCGCCAGCAGCTTGGCTGAGCTCGCTCGGGGCACTGAAGCTTTCTTT. Encoded protein: CASSLAELARGTEAFF.

There are many counts of this clonotype. The CDR3 bases are TGTGCCAGCAGCCTTTTGGACAGGGGCCCTCTCTATGGCTACACCTTC. Translation: CASSLLDRGPLYGYTF. The chain combines TRBV3-1 with TRBJ1-2; 9 bases line up with TRBD1. The trim removed 4 bases at V and 4 bases at J, leaving 10 bases unmatched. This CDR3 contains 16 residues. Per germline, CDR1 LGHDT and CDR2 YNNKEL (reference sequence). Together with reference TRBV3-1 and TRBJ1-2, the CDR3 gives the full variable domain: DTAVSQTPKYLVTQMGNDKSIKCEQNLGHDTMYWYKQDSKKFLKIMFSYNNKELIINETVPNRFSPKSPDKAHLNLHINSLELGDSAVYFCASSLLDRGPLYGYTFGSGTRLTVV.

This clonotype showed up just a few times. The V gene is TRBV13, the J gene TRBJ1-6, with TRBD1 matching over 7 bases. The V and J ends lost 5 bases and 4 bases, in that order; junction bases with no gene match: 5. This CDR3 has 15 amino acids. The germline gives CDR1 PRHDT, CDR2 FYEKMQ (reference sequence). CDR3 sequence (DNA): TGTGCCAGCAGCCCAGGGGGGGGTTATAATTCACCCCTCCACTTT. It yields the protein CASSPGGGYNSPLHF.

In its sample, this clonotype was seen many times. The chain links TRBV20-1 to TRBJ2-1; TRBD2 is a possible D gene (5 bases). Trimming pared 6 bases from V and 2 bases from J, leaving 14 bases between. Looked up from germline, CDR1 is DFQATT and CDR2 is SNEGSKA (reference sequence). This CDR3 contains 14 residues. CDR3 DNA sequence: TGCAGTGCAGGCCCGGGGTCCCCCTACAATGAGCAGTTCTTC. Its translation is CSAGPGSPYNEQFF.

This clonotype was seen ten or more times. The chain couples TRBV14 to TRBJ1-1; tentative D call: TRBD1 (5 bases). This CDR3 has 14 amino acids. Germline-derived CDR1 and CDR2 are SGHDN and FVKESK. The V end was cut by 4 bases, the J end by 6 bases, with 15 bases between. The CDR3 loop reads CASSRDLRSAEAFF. CDR3 in DNA: TGTGCCAGCAGCCGGGACCTAAGGAGCGCTGAAGCTTTCTTT.

This clonotype showed up many times. The chain recombines TRBV20-1 with TRBJ1-1, with TRBD1 matching 8 bases. Germline V gene data show CDR1 as DFQATT and CDR2 as SNEGSKA (reference sequence). The CDR3 spans 15 residues. V lost 5 bases to trimming and J lost 3 bases; unmatched junction nucleotides: 11. CDR3 sequence (DNA): TGCAGTGCTCCTCAGGGGGCGGGGGATTACACTGAAGCTTTCTTT. The encoded protein is CSAPQGAGDYTEAFF.